Below are 21 T cell receptor beta chains sequenced from a single sample in a study of siplizumab effects on memory and regulatory T cells. Profiled with immunoSEQ multiplex PCR; TCRdb holds only in-frame clones, not every one. The sample shows 94,000 or so clones, about 96% of them seen only once. Sequences were obtained from naive CD4+ T cells sorted from blood. Receptor source: a human donor in good health.

A single count supports this clone. V is TRBV30 and J is TRBJ2-2; TRBD2 might be the D (6 bases). The CDR3 has 15 amino acids. V lost 2 bases and J lost 2, with 12 bases in between. The germline gives CDR1 GTSNPN, CDR2 SVGIG (reference sequence). The CDR3 spells CAWSPGVVNTGELFF. The DNA for the CDR3 is TGTGCCTGGAGTCCGGGGGTTGTCAACACCGGGGAGCTGTTTTTT. Complete variable domain (other parts from reference TRBV30 and TRBJ2-2): SQTIHQWPATLVQPVGSPLSLECTVEGTSNPNLYWYRQAAGRGLQLLFYSVGIGQISSEVPQNLSASRPQDRQFILSSKKLLLSDSGFYLCAWSPGVVNTGELFFGEGSRLTVL.

V is TRBV7-2 and J is TRBJ2-5, with D perhaps matching TRBD1 or TRBD2 (7 bases each). Looked up from germline, CDR1 is SGHTA and CDR2 is FQGNSA. Trimming shortened V by 2 bases and J by 3 bases, and 10 bases separated the two germline ends. The CDR3 is 14 amino acids. The CDR3 bases are TGTGCCAGCAGCTTACAGGGGGGGGAAGAGACCCAGTACTTC. Its translation: CASSLQGGEETQYF.

The V and J genes are TRBV7-9 and TRBJ2-2; D might be TRBD1 (7 bases). The CDR3 covers 15 residues. The V gene's germline CDR1 is SEHNR and CDR2 FQNEAQ (reference sequence). V was cut by 5 bases and J by 7 bases, with 17 bases left in between. CDR3 sequence: CASSPPGDSSGELFF. CDR3 nucleotide sequence: TGTGCCAGCAGCCCACCGGGGGACAGCAGCGGGGAGCTGTTTTTT.

The gene calls are TRBV28 and TRBJ1-5, with 11 bases identical to TRBD1. CDR1 and CDR2 (germline): MDHEN, SYDVKM. V shed 6 bases and J 1 base; nucleotides not matched to a gene: 5. The CDR3 spans 16 residues. The CDR3 DNA reads as TGTGCCAGCAGCCGGGACAGGGGGTTGAGCAATCAGCCCCAGCATTTT. It codes for CASSRDRGLSNQPQHF.

As for this clone: The same CDR3 also results from other DNA sequences found in this sample. V is TRBV19 and J is TRBJ2-5; perhaps TRBD2 as D (6 bases). From germline, CDR1 is LNHDA and CDR2 SQIVND (reference sequence). This CDR3 is 14 amino acids long. V was trimmed by 1 base and J by 4 bases, leaving 10 bases between them. For the CDR3, the DNA is TGTGCCAGTAGTATAGGTGGGGGAGGAGAGACCCAGTACTTC. It translates to CASSIGGGGETQYF. Drawing the rest from reference TRBV19 and TRBJ2-5, the complete variable domain is DGGITQSPKYLFRKEGQNVTLSCEQNLNHDAMYWYRQDPGQGLRLIYYSQIVNDFQKGDIAEGYSVSREKKESFPLTVTSAQKNPTAFYLCASSIGGGGETQYFGPGTRLLVL.

V and J are TRBV7-5 and TRBJ2-3; the table's D call, TRBD2, was not checked against the DNA. TRBV7-5 is a recognized pseudogene. The CDR3 length is 18 residues. CDR3 protein: CVRSLGQRVRTHTDTQYF. CDR3 nucleotides: TGTGTCAGAAGCTTAGGGCAGAGGGTACGTACACACACAGATACGCAGTATTTT.

The CDR3, as DNA: TGTGCCAGCAGCTTCCGGGACAGGAACACTGAAGCTTTCTTT. This sequence encodes CASSFRDRNTEAFF. The V and J genes are TRBV7-6 and TRBJ1-1, with 7 bases matching TRBD1. There are 14 residues in the CDR3. Germline lookup yields CDR1 SGHVS and CDR2 FNYEAQ. V shed 3 bases and J 1 base; nucleotides not matched to a gene: 2.

The J gene is TRBJ2-3, the V gene TRBV10-1, with a possible D match to TRBD2 (5 bases). V lost 6 bases, J lost 0 bases, and 7 bases lay in between. There are 13 residues in the CDR3. Germline values: CDR1 WNHNN, CDR2 SYGVQD (reference sequence). The CDR3 nucleotides read TGCGCCAGCAGGGGAGTTAGCACAGATACGCAGTATTTT. Translation: CASRGVSTDTQYF.

This clone appeared a single time. The chain couples TRBV12-5 to TRBJ2-3, with D perhaps matching TRBD1 or TRBD2 (5 bases each). With 7 bases removed from V and 3 bases from J, the gap between germline ends came to 17 bases. CDR3 length equals 15 residues. Looked up from germline, CDR1 is LGHNT and CDR2 is FRNRAP. Here the CDR3 reads CASETLGRRTDTQYF. The CDR3 DNA reads TGTGCTAGTGAAACCCTGGGACGTCGAACAGATACGCAGTATTTT.

As regards this clone: Other nucleotide sequences from this sample produce the same CDR3. The rearrangement joins TRBV18 to TRBJ1-4; the D is unclear. The CDR3 runs to 13 residues. Germline V lookup: CDR1 KGHSH, CDR2 LQKENI. Trimming removed 5 bases at V and 0 bases at J, with 4 bases between. The CDR3 DNA sequence: TGTGCCAGCTCAAGTGCAACTAATGAAAAACTGTTTTTT. Its protein product is CASSSATNEKLFF.

The DNA for the CDR3 is TGTGCCATCAGGGGGGGGGACTCCAACTACGAGCAGTACTTC. Amino acids: CAIRGGDSNYEQYF. V usage is TRBV10-3 and J usage is TRBJ2-7; TRBD2 aligns across 7 bases. The CDR3 runs 14 residues. The germline CDR1 and CDR2 sequences are ENHRY and SYGVKD. V was pared by 6 bases and J by 3 bases, with 8 bases of the junction left unmatched.

The gene calls are TRBV18 and TRBJ2-7, with D possibly being TRBD1 or TRBD2 (6 bases each). V dropped 4 bases and J dropped 2 bases, with 18 bases sitting between them. Germline V gives CDR1 KGHSH, CDR2 LQKENI. This CDR3 comprises 16 residues. This chain's CDR3 is CASSQSMGGPTYEQYF. In nucleotides, the CDR3 is TGTGCCAGCTCACAAAGCATGGGGGGCCCTACCTACGAGCAGTACTTC.

The rearrangement joins TRBV25-1 to TRBJ2-1, with TRBD2 matching 8 bases. The V segment lost 5 bases and the J segment 10 bases; nucleotides outside the gene matches: 13. This CDR3 has 15 amino acids. The germline V gene encodes CDR1 MGHDK and CDR2 SYGVNS. CDR3 residues: CASSFLRGVRLEQFF. The CDR3 DNA follows: TGTGCCAGCAGTTTTCTGCGGGGGGTCCGCCTCGAGCAGTTCTTC.

The rearrangement joins TRBV9 to TRBJ2-2, with 7 bases matching TRBD2. The germline V gene encodes CDR1 SGDLS and CDR2 YYNGEE. This CDR3 spans 15 amino acids. V gave up 5 bases and J gave up 0 bases; unmatched junction bases: 4. The CDR3: CASRVGGTNTGELFF. CDR3 nucleotide sequence: TGTGCCAGCAGGGTCGGGGGGACGAACACCGGGGAGCTGTTTTTT.

This clone appeared a single time. The rearrangement links TRBV6-5 to TRBJ1-4; D is unresolved. The CDR3 has 13 residues. V was cut by 2 bases and J by 5 bases, with 6 bases left in between. The germline gives CDR1 MNHEY, CDR2 SVGAGI. CDR3 bases: TGTGCCAGCAGTTACGGCAGAAATGAAAAACTGTTTTTT. Amino acids: CASSYGRNEKLFF.

The chain links TRBV10-3 to TRBJ2-5; D unclear. V was trimmed by 8 bases and J by 2 bases, leaving 12 bases between them. This CDR3 comprises 13 residues. The germline gives CDR1 ENHRY, CDR2 SYGVKD. CDR3 sequence: CAIRRSTQETQYF. CDR3 DNA sequence: TGTGCCATCCGCCGAAGTACACAAGAGACCCAGTACTTC.

This clone was found a few times. The chain uses TRBV4-1 and TRBJ1-1; D not certain. The V end lost 4 bases, the J end lost 5 bases, and 11 bases lay between the germline ends. The CDR3 is 13 residues long. Germline lookup yields CDR1 MGHRA and CDR2 YSYEKL. CDR3 protein: CASSPLGLTEAFF. CDR3 nucleotide sequence: TGCGCCAGCAGCCCACTGGGCTTGACTGAAGCTTTCTTT.

The chain has TRBV7-3 and TRBJ2-1, with D perhaps TRBD2 (5 bases). The V gene's germline CDR1 is SGHTA and CDR2 FQGTGA. Trimming took 3 bases from V and 0 from J, leaving 12 bases between them. The CDR3 is made up of 16 amino acids. The CDR3 region has the DNA TGTGCCAGCAGCTTCGCGGGTACGAGCTCCTACAATGAGCAGTTCTTC. Its protein product is CASSFAGTSSYNEQFF.

This clone was seen once. The J gene is TRBJ1-2, the V gene TRBV27; D possibly corresponds to TRBD1 (5 bases). Per germline, CDR1 MNHEY and CDR2 SMNVEV (reference sequence). The CDR3 has 13 amino acids. Trimming stripped 6 bases from V and 8 bases from J, with 16 bases between. The CDR3 DNA is TGTGCCAGCAGGGAGCAGGGTTTTAAAGGCTACACCTTC. This translates into CASREQGFKGYTF.

This clone was seen only once. The CDR3 DNA reads TGCGCCAGCAGCTTCGTACAGTCCGAGAGAGATGGCTACACCTTC. Protein: CASSFVQSERDGYTF. The chain couples TRBV5-1 to TRBJ1-2; D call uncertain. CDR1 SGHRS and CDR2 YFSETQ come from the germline V gene. The CDR3 runs 15 residues. Between the trimmed V and J ends, which lost 2 bases and 6 bases, there was a span of 17 bases.

The gene calls are TRBV19 and TRBJ1-6, with D possibly matching TRBD1 (5 bases). The CDR3 loop spans 16 amino acids. Germline-derived CDR1 and CDR2 are LNHDA and SQIVND (reference sequence). Trimming took off 6 bases at V and 4 bases at J, with 16 bases between the two ends. CDR3 bases: TGTGCCAGTAGACCAGACCAGGGTTCTTATAATTCACCCCTCCACTTT. Translating gives CASRPDQGSYNSPLHF.